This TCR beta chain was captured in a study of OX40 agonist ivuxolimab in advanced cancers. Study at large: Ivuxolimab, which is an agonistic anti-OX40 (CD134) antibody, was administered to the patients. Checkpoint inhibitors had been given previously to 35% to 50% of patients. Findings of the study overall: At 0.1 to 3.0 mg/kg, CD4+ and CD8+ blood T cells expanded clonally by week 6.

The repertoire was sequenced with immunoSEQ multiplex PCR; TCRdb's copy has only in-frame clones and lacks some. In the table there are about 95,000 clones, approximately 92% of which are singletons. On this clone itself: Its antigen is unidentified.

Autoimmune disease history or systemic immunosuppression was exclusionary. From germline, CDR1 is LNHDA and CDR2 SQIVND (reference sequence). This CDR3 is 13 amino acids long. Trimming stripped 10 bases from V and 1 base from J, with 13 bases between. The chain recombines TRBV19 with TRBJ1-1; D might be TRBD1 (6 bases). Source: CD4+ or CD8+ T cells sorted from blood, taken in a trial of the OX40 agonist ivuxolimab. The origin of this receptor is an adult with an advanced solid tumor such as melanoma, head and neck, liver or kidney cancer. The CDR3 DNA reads TGTGCCACTGACAACAGGGAGAACACTGAAGCTTTCTTT. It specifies CATDNRENTEAFF. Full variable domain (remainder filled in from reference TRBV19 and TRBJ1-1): DGGITQSPKYLFRKEGQNVTLSCEQNLNHDAMYWYRQDPGQGLRLIYYSQIVNDFQKGDIAEGYSVSREKKESFPLTVTSAQKNPTAFYLCATDNRENTEAFFGQGTRLTVV.